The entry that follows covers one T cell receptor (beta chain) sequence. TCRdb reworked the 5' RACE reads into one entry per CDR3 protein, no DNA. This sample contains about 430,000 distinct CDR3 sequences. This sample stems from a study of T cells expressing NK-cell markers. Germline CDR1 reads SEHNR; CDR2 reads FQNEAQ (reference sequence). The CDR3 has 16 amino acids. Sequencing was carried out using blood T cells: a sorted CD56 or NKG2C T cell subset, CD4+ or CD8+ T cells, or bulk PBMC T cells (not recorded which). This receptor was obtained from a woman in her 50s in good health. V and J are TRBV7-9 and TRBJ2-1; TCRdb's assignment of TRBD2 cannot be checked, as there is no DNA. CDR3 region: CASSLTGTNPYNEQFF.